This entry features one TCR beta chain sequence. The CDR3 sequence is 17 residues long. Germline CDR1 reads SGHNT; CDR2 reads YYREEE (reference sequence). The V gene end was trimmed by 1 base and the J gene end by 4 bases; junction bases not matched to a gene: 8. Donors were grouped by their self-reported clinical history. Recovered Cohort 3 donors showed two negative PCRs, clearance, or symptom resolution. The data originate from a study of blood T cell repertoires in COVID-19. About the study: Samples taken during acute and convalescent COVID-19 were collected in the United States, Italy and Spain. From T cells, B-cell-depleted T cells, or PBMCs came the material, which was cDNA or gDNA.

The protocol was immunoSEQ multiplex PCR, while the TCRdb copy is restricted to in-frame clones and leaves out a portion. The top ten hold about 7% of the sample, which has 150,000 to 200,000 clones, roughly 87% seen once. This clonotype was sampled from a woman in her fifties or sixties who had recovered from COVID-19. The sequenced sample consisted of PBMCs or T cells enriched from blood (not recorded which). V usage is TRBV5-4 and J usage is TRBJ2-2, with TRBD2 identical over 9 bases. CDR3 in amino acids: CASSLIAGGPGTGELFF. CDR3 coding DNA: TGTGCCAGCAGCTTGATCGCGGGAGGGCCGGGCACCGGGGAGCTGTTTTTT.